This is a list of T cell receptor beta chains from one sample in a study of blood T cell repertoires in COVID-19. Data came from immunoSEQ multiplex PCR; TCRdb stores just in-frame clones and leaves some out. The repertoire holds 350,000 to 450,000 clones, approximately 87% seen once, with roughly 2% in the top ten. Sequenced: PBMCs or T cells enriched from blood (not recorded which). The receptors were gathered from a man between 40 and 49 years old in a cohort exposed to, infected with or recovered from COVID-19 (not recorded which). Each CDR3 is given with its conserved first and last residue.

v_gene: TRBV30; j_gene: TRBJ1-3; CDR3aa: CAWSVLGNTIYF
v_gene: TRBV7-2; j_gene: TRBJ2-7; CDR3aa: CASSWRPGQGGYEQYF
v_gene: TRBV19; j_gene: TRBJ2-3; CDR3aa: CASSRQTGVGDTQYF
v_gene: TRBV5-1; j_gene: TRBJ1-2; CDR3aa: CASSRMPGQTSNYGYTF
v_gene: TRBV6-5; j_gene: TRBJ2-7; CDR3aa: CASRTRTSGSEQYF
v_gene: TRBV19; j_gene: TRBJ2-1; CDR3aa: CASSIGSVTSGSGLYNEQFF
v_gene: TRBV18; j_gene: TRBJ1-2; CDR3aa: CASSPTGQGNYGYTF
v_gene: TRBV5-8; j_gene: TRBJ2-7; CDR3aa: CASSLLGQSYEQYF
v_gene: TRBV10-3; j_gene: TRBJ1-1; CDR3aa: CAISEFRDRLSSTEAFF
v_gene: TRBV7-2; j_gene: TRBJ2-1; CDR3aa: CASSRQGLLNSYNEQFF
v_gene: TRBV7-2; j_gene: TRBJ1-1; CDR3aa: CASSILRTEAFF
v_gene: TRBV6-5; j_gene: TRBJ1-5; CDR3aa: CASSRRTGSQPQHF
v_gene: TRBV27; j_gene: TRBJ2-1; CDR3aa: CASSQVSGQDYNEQFF
v_gene: TRBV25-1; j_gene: TRBJ2-2; CDR3aa: CASSDPRTGRTGELFF
v_gene: TRBV5-1; j_gene: TRBJ1-1; CDR3aa: CASGQGRNTEAFF
v_gene: TRBV7-9; j_gene: TRBJ2-1; CDR3aa: CASSLTSDPYNEQFF
v_gene: TRBV10-3; j_gene: TRBJ2-3; CDR3aa: CAIRTSGTDTQYF
v_gene: TRBV29-1; j_gene: TRBJ2-7; CDR3aa: CSVEVSGSYEQYF
v_gene: TRBV3-1/TRBV3-2; j_gene: TRBJ1-6; CDR3aa: CASSKSEGVSPLHF
v_gene: TRBV5-1; j_gene: TRBJ1-1; CDR3aa: CASTELGAANLNTEAFF
v_gene: TRBV18; j_gene: TRBJ2-5; CDR3aa: CASSPRLAGDGYQETQYF
v_gene: TRBV27; j_gene: TRBJ2-6; CDR3aa: CASSLMSAGANVLTF
v_gene: TRBV27; j_gene: TRBJ1-2; CDR3aa: CASSLTGPGGYTF
v_gene: TRBV9; j_gene: TRBJ1-2; CDR3aa: CASSPWTAGVGYTF
v_gene: TRBV6-5; j_gene: TRBJ1-6; CDR3aa: CASSYSGQGRGSPLHF
v_gene: TRBV6-1; j_gene: TRBJ1-2; CDR3aa: CASSEEAIYGYTF
v_gene: TRBV6-5; j_gene: TRBJ1-2; CDR3aa: CASRPGQGAHYTF
v_gene: TRBV24-1; j_gene: TRBJ2-7; CDR3aa: CATSDLSGGSYEQYF
v_gene: TRBV7-3; j_gene: TRBJ2-3; CDR3aa: CASSLTDGGRDTQYF
v_gene: TRBV27; j_gene: TRBJ1-6; CDR3aa: CASSFLLRQTGGSYNSPLHF
v_gene: TRBV7-9; j_gene: TRBJ2-5; CDR3aa: CASSLALNLETQYF
v_gene: TRBV5-1; j_gene: TRBJ2-1; CDR3aa: CASSLGGLADYNEQFF
v_gene: TRBV6-1; j_gene: TRBJ1-1; CDR3aa: CASSDQTAAATEAFF
v_gene: TRBV5-5; j_gene: TRBJ2-5; CDR3aa: CASSLAGTPIQETQYF
v_gene: TRBV5-1; j_gene: TRBJ1-2; CDR3aa: CASMPGTGVNYGYTF
v_gene: TRBV19; j_gene: TRBJ1-6; CDR3aa: CASSPGQKNSPLHF
v_gene: TRBV5-1; j_gene: TRBJ1-6; CDR3aa: CASSKSTGVNNSPLHF
v_gene: TRBV27; j_gene: TRBJ2-7; CDR3aa: CASSFRASRWDYSYEQYF
v_gene: TRBV19; j_gene: TRBJ2-5; CDR3aa: CASRHSQETQYF
v_gene: TRBV11-3; j_gene: TRBJ2-1; CDR3aa: CASSLDGLAGYNEQFF
v_gene: TRBV27; j_gene: TRBJ2-3; CDR3aa: CASSTRDRGPDTQYF